Sequencing of this TCR beta chain was carried out in a study of blood T cell repertoires in COVID-19. At the level of the study: Samples of COVID-19 (acute and convalescent) were obtained from the United States, Italy and Spain. Sources were T cells, B-cell-depleted T cells, or PBMCs; the material itself was cDNA or gDNA.

The authors' processing: Estimation of nucleated cell counts relied on the amplification of reference gene primers. Clones were sequenced by immunoSEQ multiplex PCR, and TCRdb holds only the in-frame ones, with some missing. The D gene and trimming were derived from the DNA, and the V and J assignments and clone size from that table. The table has about 140,000 clones, 88% seen once. Sequences were obtained from peripheral blood. The receptor comes from a woman aged 55-70 years with acute or convalescent COVID-19.

CDR3 amino acids: CASSRGLIGTEAFF. Here the CDR3 DNA reads TGTGCCAGCTCACGGGGGCTAATTGGAACTGAAGCTTTCTTT. The V call is TRBV18, the J call TRBJ1-1, with D perhaps TRBD1 (6 bases). The CDR3 spans 14 residues. Per the germline V gene, CDR1 is KGHSH and CDR2 is LQKENI. V shed 4 bases and J shed 5 bases, with 14 bases lying between them. The whole variable domain, filled in from reference TRBV18 and TRBJ1-1, reads NAGVMQNPRHLVRRRGQEARLRCSPMKGHSHVYWYRQLPEEGLKFMVYLQKENIIDESGMPKERFSAEFPKEGPSILRIQQVVRGDSAAYFCASSRGLIGTEAFFGQGTRLTVV.